This T cell receptor beta chain appears in the sequencing data of a study of blood T cells in healthy people across ages. CDR1 is MGHRA and CDR2 is YSYEKL in the germline V gene. The CDR3 is 17 residues long. J gave up 7 bases and V 0 bases, and 8 bases lay outside the gene matches. This clonotype was counted at least ten times. No antigen is known for it. The use of a sample-barcoded 5' primer and a J-beta primer mix characterized a second PCR of about 7 to 12 cycles. TCRdb re-called the 5' RACE reads through MiXCR, storing one row per CDR3 protein. Of hundreds of thousands of distinct CDR3 sequences listed, about 43% are singletons. Study observations and caveats: Both higher diversity and more naive CD4+ cells marked long-lived donors when set against aged donors.

The V and J genes are TRBV4-1 and TRBJ2-1; 11 positions match TRBD1. The sequence was obtained from an elderly man in good health. The sequenced sample was blood. The CDR3 region is CASSQDRGTGGWNEQFF. In nucleotides, the CDR3 is TGCGCCAGCAGCCAAGACAGAGGGACAGGGGGGTGGAATGAGCAGTTCTTC.